One sample yielded the 26 T cell receptor beta chains listed below, sequenced in a study of cytomegalovirus exposure and HLA in healthy donors. The PCR contained 60 Vbeta and 13 Jbeta primers. Libraries were prepared by immunoSEQ multiplex PCR; TCRdb keeps only in-frame clonotypes and omits some of them. The sample carries around 62,000 clones, roughly 76% recorded once. Sequencing was done on a sample of PBMCs. All receptors come from a man in his fifties or sixties in good health and CMV-seropositive.

The CDR3: CASSLSGYYGYTF. As DNA, the CDR3 is TGCGCCAGCAGCTTATCAGGATACTATGGCTACACCTTC. V usage is TRBV5-1 and J usage is TRBJ1-2; D is unresolved. Trimming shortened V by 2 bases and J by 3 bases, and 8 bases separated the two germline ends. Per germline, CDR1 SGHRS and CDR2 YFSETQ. The CDR3 has 13 residues.

This rearrangement joins TRBV5-4 to TRBJ2-7; D remains unclear. V dropped 3 bases and J dropped 3 bases, with 10 bases sitting between them. CDR1 and CDR2 (germline): SGHNT, YYREEE (reference sequence). The CDR3 sequence is 13 residues long. The DNA of the CDR3 is TGTGCCAGCAGCTCCTCAGAAAGCTACGAGCAGTACTTC. Protein product: CASSSSESYEQYF.

The rearrangement links TRBV2 to TRBJ1-2, with D possibly matching TRBD1 (6 bases). Germline CDR1 is SNHLY and CDR2 is FYNNEI. The CDR3 is 15 residues long. V was shortened by 2 bases and J by 3 bases, with 13 bases between the two germline ends. The CDR3 sequence: CASSELTQGYYGYTF. In nucleotides, the CDR3 is TGTGCCAGCAGTGAATTGACACAGGGATACTATGGCTACACCTTC. Full variable domain (remainder filled in from reference TRBV2 and TRBJ1-2): EPEVTQTPSHQVTQMGQEVILRCVPISNHLYFYWYRQILGQKVEFLVSFYNNEISEKSEIFDDQFSVERPDGSNFTLKIRSTKLEDSAMYFCASSELTQGYYGYTFGSGTRLTVV.

The chain employs TRBV27 and TRBJ1-4; possibly TRBD1 for D (6 bases). Germline V lookup: CDR1 MNHEY, CDR2 SMNVEV (reference sequence). The ends were cut back, 3 bases at V and 2 bases at J, with 7 bases in the middle. The CDR3 is 14 amino acids. The chain's CDR3 is CASSFTGTNEKLFF. In DNA, the CDR3 is TGTGCCAGCAGTTTTACAGGGACTAATGAAAAACTGTTTTTT.

This clone has a single count. This chain links TRBV5-6 with TRBJ2-7; possible D gene TRBD2, 5 bases. The germline V and J ends were trimmed by 5 bases and 2 bases, with 17 bases remaining between them. CDR1 SGHDT and CDR2 YYEEEE come from the germline V gene. The CDR3 extends over 15 amino acids. The CDR3 nucleotides read TGTGCCAGCAGGGTGGGGAGACTCGTGACCTACGAGCAGTACTTC. Translation gives CASRVGRLVTYEQYF.

The chain is built from TRBV6-4 and TRBJ2-7; D is perhaps TRBD2 (5 bases). This CDR3 contains 14 residues. Germline assignment: CDR1 MRHNA and CDR2 SNTAGT. V was shortened by 4 bases and J by 3 bases, with 13 bases between the two germline ends. The DNA for the CDR3 is TGTGCCAGCAGTGTACTACCCGGGAACTACGAGCAGTACTTC. Translation: CASSVLPGNYEQYF.

The chain uses TRBV28 and TRBJ1-5; 9 bases match TRBD1. V lost 6 bases, J lost 6 bases, and 9 bases stayed unmatched. This CDR3 has 15 residues. From germline, CDR1 is MDHEN and CDR2 SYDVKM. Here the CDR3 reads CASSSTRDRAQPQHF. As DNA, the CDR3 is TGTGCCAGCAGCTCCACCCGGGACAGGGCTCAGCCCCAGCATTTT.

The chain is built from TRBV5-1 and TRBJ1-6; TRBD1 might be the D (6 bases). The V gene lost 3 bases and the J gene lost 11 bases, with 18 bases spanning the gap. From germline, CDR1 is SGHRS and CDR2 YFSETQ. This CDR3 is 15 amino acids long. CDR3 region: CASSSETGYGAPLHF. In DNA, the CDR3 is TGCGCCAGCAGCTCAGAGACAGGATATGGTGCACCCCTCCACTTT. Full variable domain (outside the CDR3, taken from reference TRBV5-1 and TRBJ1-6): KAGVTQTPRYLIKTRGQQVTLSCSPISGHRSVSWYQQTPGQGLQFLFEYFSETQRNKGNFPGRFSGRQFSNSRSEMNVSTLELGDSALYLCASSSETGYGAPLHFGNGTRLTVT.

The rearrangement links TRBV27 to TRBJ1-2, with D unclear. Germline V lookup: CDR1 MNHEY, CDR2 SMNVEV (reference sequence). The CDR3 length is 14 residues. V lost 2 bases and J 4 bases, leaving 11 bases between the germline ends. CDR3 loop: CASSLKGGGYGYTF. CDR3 nucleotides: TGTGCCAGCAGTTTAAAGGGTGGAGGCTATGGCTACACCTTC.

This clone has a handful of counts. V gene TRBV5-6 combines with J gene TRBJ2-3; the match to TRBD2 covers 7 bases. In germline, CDR1 is SGHDT, CDR2 YYEEEE. The CDR3 is 16 residues long. The junction had 11 bases not matched to a gene; V was cut back by 1 base and J by 6 bases. CDR3 nucleotide sequence: TGTGCCAGCAGCTTGAGGGGAGGGACTTTATCGGATACGCAGTATTTT. Translating it yields CASSLRGGTLSDTQYF.

V and J are TRBV28 and TRBJ2-1; D is unresolved. The germline V and J ends were trimmed by 7 bases and 8 bases, with 18 bases remaining between them. The CDR3 loop spans 14 amino acids. Germline V lookup: CDR1 MDHEN, CDR2 SYDVKM. Here the CDR3 reads CASTHDASADEQFF. The CDR3 DNA follows: TGTGCCAGCACTCACGACGCTAGTGCGGATGAGCAGTTCTTC.

This rearrangement joins TRBV4-1 to TRBJ2-1, with TRBD1 matching 7 bases. The V and J ends lost 4 bases and 7 bases, in that order; junction bases with no gene match: 10. CDR1 MGHRA and CDR2 YSYEKL come from the germline V gene. The CDR3 runs 15 residues. This chain's CDR3 is CASSPAGTVLNEQFF. The CDR3 DNA follows: TGCGCCAGCAGCCCCGCCGGGACAGTTTTAAATGAGCAGTTCTTC.

The gene calls are TRBV4-1 and TRBJ1-5, with TRBD1 matching over 7 bases. Germline V gene sequence: CDR1 MGHRA, CDR2 YSYEKL. V was clipped by 4 bases and J by 6 bases; unmatched bases: 18. This CDR3 comprises 18 residues. CDR3 DNA: TGCGCCAGCAGCCCGGGGCAGGGGGATTGGGGCAGCGGTCAGCCCCAGCATTTT. Residues: CASSPGQGDWGSGQPQHF.

The gene calls are TRBV6-5 and TRBJ1-1, with D possibly being TRBD1 (5 bases). Per the germline V gene, CDR1 is MNHEY and CDR2 is SVGAGI. V was clipped by 2 bases and J by 4 bases, with 11 bases between them. The CDR3 is 14 amino acids. The CDR3 DNA is TGTGCCAGCAGTTACCAGGGCAGGGTCACTGAAGCTTTCTTT. The encoded protein is CASSYQGRVTEAFF.

J is TRBJ2-7 and V is TRBV18; 7 bases align to TRBD2. The CDR3 contains 13 residues. With V trimmed by 3 bases and J by 3 bases, 2 bases remained unmatched. Germline loops: CDR1 KGHSH, CDR2 LQKENI. The CDR3 bases are TGTGCCAGCTCACCCCCGGGGGGCTACGAGCAGTACTTC. Residues: CASSPPGGYEQYF.

V usage is TRBV28 and J usage is TRBJ1-2; D is possibly TRBD1 (5 bases). CDR1 and CDR2 (germline): MDHEN, SYDVKM. The V end was cut by 10 bases, the J end by 0 bases, with 12 bases between. The CDR3 totals 13 residues. The DNA for the CDR3 is TGTGCCACCTGGGACTCTTCTAACTATGGCTACACCTTC. Translating it yields CATWDSSNYGYTF.

This chain connects TRBV6-5 to TRBJ1-5; unclear D gene. This CDR3 has 11 amino acids. Trimming stripped 5 bases from V and 11 bases from J, with 10 bases between. CDR1 MNHEY and CDR2 SVGAGI come from the germline V gene. The CDR3 bases are TGTGCCAGCAGTGAACGCCAGGCCCAGCATTTT. Translated: CASSERQAQHF.

This rearrangement joins TRBV5-1 to TRBJ1-2; 8 bases map to TRBD1. Germline V gene data show CDR1 as SGHRS and CDR2 as YFSETQ. With 1 base clipped from V and 6 bases from J, the junction kept 2 bases outside the gene matches. The CDR3 has 13 amino acids. CDR3 sequence (DNA): TGCGCCAGCAGCTTGACAGGGGGTCATGGCTACACCTTC. As protein: CASSLTGGHGYTF.

The chain links TRBV7-8 to TRBJ2-3, with TRBD2 identical over 9 bases. CDR1 and CDR2 (germline): SGHVS, FQNEAQ. The V and J ends lost 5 bases and 0 bases, in that order; junction bases with no gene match: 12. The length of the CDR3 is 18 residues. The CDR3 nucleotides are TGTGCCAGCAGCCCCCGCCCTCCTAGCGGGGCTAGCACAGATACGCAGTATTTT. This gives the protein CASSPRPPSGASTDTQYF.

This clone was recorded once. The chain joins TRBV13 to TRBJ1-2, with D unresolved. The V and J ends lost 2 bases and 4 bases respectively, with 8 bases between them. The length of the CDR3 is 13 residues. CDR1 PRHDT and CDR2 FYEKMQ come from the germline V gene (reference sequence). In DNA form, the CDR3 reads TGTGCCAGCAGCTTACCCACTTCCTATGGCTACACCTTC. Protein product: CASSLPTSYGYTF.

This clone was recorded only once. The chain recombines TRBV10-1 with TRBJ1-1, with D unclear. V lost 3 bases, J lost 10 bases, and 18 bases lay in between. This CDR3 region has 14 residues. CDR1 is WNHNN, CDR2 SYGVQD, per germline (reference sequence). This chain's CDR3 is CASSDLSGPGRAFF. The CDR3 DNA follows: TGCGCCAGCAGTGACCTCTCTGGCCCGGGGAGAGCTTTCTTT.

The sample holds one count of this clone. V is TRBV5-3 and J is TRBJ1-2; 7 bases line up with TRBD1. TRBV5-3 is sorted into the ORF group, with uncertain function. Losses at the gene ends were 0 bases for V and 5 bases for J; bases not matched to a gene: 7. There are 15 residues in the CDR3. The CDR3 reads CARSLGRDSGYGYTF. CDR3 nucleotide sequence: TGTGCCAGAAGCTTGGGCCGGGACAGTGGGTATGGCTACACCTTC.

V gene TRBV11-2 combines with J gene TRBJ1-2; possible D gene TRBD1, 6 bases. V lost 1 base and J lost 8, with 11 bases in between. The CDR3 spans 13 residues. Per the germline V gene, CDR1 is SGHAT and CDR2 is FQNNGV. CDR3: CASSLAGGQGYTF. CDR3 coding DNA: TGTGCCAGCAGCTTAGCGGGGGGGCAGGGCTACACCTTC.

This clone came up a few times. The chain uses TRBV19 and TRBJ2-7; 10 nucleotides align to TRBD1. The CDR3 runs to 14 residues. Trimming removed 5 bases from V and 2 bases from J; junction bases left unmatched: 3. Germline V gene data show CDR1 as LNHDA and CDR2 as SQIVND (reference sequence). The CDR3 here is CASSAGTGAYEQYF. The CDR3, as DNA: TGTGCCAGTAGTGCCGGGACAGGGGCCTACGAGCAGTACTTC. The whole variable domain, filled in from reference TRBV19 and TRBJ2-7, reads DGGITQSPKYLFRKEGQNVTLSCEQNLNHDAMYWYRQDPGQGLRLIYYSQIVNDFQKGDIAEGYSVSREKKESFPLTVTSAQKNPTAFYLCASSAGTGAYEQYFGPGTRLTVT.

This rearrangement joins TRBV5-1 to TRBJ2-7; 7 bases agree with TRBD1. This CDR3 has 13 residues. J was trimmed by 3 bases and V by 4 bases; bases with no gene match: 4. The germline gives CDR1 SGHRS, CDR2 YFSETQ. In nucleotides, the CDR3 is TGCGCCAGCAGCCTACGGGACAGCTACGAGCAGTACTTC. It is translated as CASSLRDSYEQYF.

Here the CDR3 reads CASSFRDSYEQYF. In nucleotides, the CDR3 is TGTGCCAGCAGCTTCCGGGACAGCTACGAGCAGTACTTC. The chain is built from TRBV7-9 and TRBJ2-7; 7 bases fit TRBD1. CDR1 SEHNR and CDR2 FQNEAQ come from the germline V gene (reference sequence). This CDR3 comprises 13 residues. The ends lost 3 bases at V and 3 bases at J; junction bases unmatched: 2.